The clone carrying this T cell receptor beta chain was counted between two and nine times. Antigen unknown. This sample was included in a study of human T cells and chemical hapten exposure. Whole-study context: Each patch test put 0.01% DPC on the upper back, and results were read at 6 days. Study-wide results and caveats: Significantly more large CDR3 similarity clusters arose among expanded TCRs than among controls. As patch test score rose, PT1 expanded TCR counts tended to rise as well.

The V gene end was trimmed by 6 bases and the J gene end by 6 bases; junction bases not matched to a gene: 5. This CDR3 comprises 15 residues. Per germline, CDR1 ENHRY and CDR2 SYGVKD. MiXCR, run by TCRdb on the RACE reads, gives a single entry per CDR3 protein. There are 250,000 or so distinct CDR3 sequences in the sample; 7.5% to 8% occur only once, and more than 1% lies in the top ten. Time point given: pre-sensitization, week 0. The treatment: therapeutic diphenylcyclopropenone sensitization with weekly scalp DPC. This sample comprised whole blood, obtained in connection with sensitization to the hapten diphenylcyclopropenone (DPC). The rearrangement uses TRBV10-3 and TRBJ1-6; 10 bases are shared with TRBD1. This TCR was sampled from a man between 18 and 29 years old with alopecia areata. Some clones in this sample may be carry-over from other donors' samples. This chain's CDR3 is CAISRDRGGNSPLHF. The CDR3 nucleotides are TGTGCCATCAGCCGGGACAGGGGAGGTAATTCACCCCTCCACTTT.